This T cell receptor (beta chain) is drawn from a study of tumor-infiltrating lymphocytes in primary liver carcinoma. Concerning this clonotype itself: The antigen remains unidentified. Mismatch with germline at one junction end may stem from a read error.

Findings and caveats of the study: For tumor-adjacent and tumor-blood pairs, overlap was less than that seen for tumor region pairs.

Starting material of 400 to 600 ng total RNA yielded TCR beta cDNA via a constant-region primer. Library construction for TCR beta comprised three nested multiplex PCR rounds performed with slightly modified ARM-PCR. MiXCR, applied by TCRdb to the multiplex PCR reads, yields one record per CDR3 protein. The sample has tens of thousands of distinct CDR3 sequences; 60% to 85% are singletons. From unsorted bulk tissue weighing about 17-30 mg, DNA and RNA were co-extracted. Each sampled tumor had five separate regions taken from it. This TCR came from a middle-aged man with primary liver carcinoma and hepatitis B virus infection. The sequencing input was liver tumor tissue from sampling region 5. Described subset: tumor region T5, tumor centre.

The CDR3 sequence: CASSESIYPRDEQFF. The CDR3 DNA follows: TGCGCCAGCAGTGAGTCGATTTATCCCCGCGATGAGCAGTTCTTT. The genes are TRBV10-1 and TRBJ2-1; D is undetermined. The CDR3 runs 15 residues. Germline CDR1 and CDR2: WNHNN and SYGVQD (reference sequence).